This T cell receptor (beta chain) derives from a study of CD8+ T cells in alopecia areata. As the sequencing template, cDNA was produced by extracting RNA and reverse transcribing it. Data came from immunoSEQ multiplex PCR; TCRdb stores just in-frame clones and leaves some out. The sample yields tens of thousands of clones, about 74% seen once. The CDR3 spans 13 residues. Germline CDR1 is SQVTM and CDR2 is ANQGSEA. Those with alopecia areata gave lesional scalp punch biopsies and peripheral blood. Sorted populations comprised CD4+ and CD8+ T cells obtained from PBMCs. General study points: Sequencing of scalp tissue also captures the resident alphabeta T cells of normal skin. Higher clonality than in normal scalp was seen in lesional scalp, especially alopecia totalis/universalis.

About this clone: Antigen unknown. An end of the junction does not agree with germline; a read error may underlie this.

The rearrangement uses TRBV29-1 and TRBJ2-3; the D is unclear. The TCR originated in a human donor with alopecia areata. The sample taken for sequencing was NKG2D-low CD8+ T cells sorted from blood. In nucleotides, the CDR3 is TGCAGCGCTGAAGTCCCCAGCACAGATACGCAGTATTTT. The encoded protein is CSAEVPSTDTQYF.